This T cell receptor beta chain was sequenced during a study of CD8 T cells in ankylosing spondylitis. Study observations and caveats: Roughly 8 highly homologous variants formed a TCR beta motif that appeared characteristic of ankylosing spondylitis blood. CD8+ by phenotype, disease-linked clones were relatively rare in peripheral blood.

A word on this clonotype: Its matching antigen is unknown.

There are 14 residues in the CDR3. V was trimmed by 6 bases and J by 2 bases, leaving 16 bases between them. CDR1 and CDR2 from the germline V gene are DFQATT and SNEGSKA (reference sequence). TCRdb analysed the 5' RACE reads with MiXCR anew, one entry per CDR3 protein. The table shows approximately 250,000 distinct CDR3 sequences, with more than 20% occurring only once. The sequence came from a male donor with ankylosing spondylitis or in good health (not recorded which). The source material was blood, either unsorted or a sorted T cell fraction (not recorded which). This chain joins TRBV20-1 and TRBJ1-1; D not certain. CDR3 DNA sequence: TGCAGTGCGAGAAGGGTTCGTCTAAACACTGAAGCTTTCTTT. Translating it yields CSARRVRLNTEAFF.